This is a list of T cell receptor beta chains from one sample in a study of T cell responses to AZD1222 COVID-19 vaccine. The protocol was immunoSEQ multiplex PCR, while the TCRdb copy is restricted to in-frame clones and leaves out a portion. This sample has 100,000 to 150,000 clones, with approximately 87% found just once. This sample comprised peripheral blood, obtained on day 0 of AZD1222 vaccination. These receptors all come from an adult in good health. The CDR3 runs from the conserved cysteine through the conserved F or W. A D gene is named only where the DNA matches it firmly. A clone size is listed for some rows: how often the clone was seen (once, few, many), or a class if it is expanded.

size	V	D	J	CDR3	DNA
-	TRBV28	-	TRBJ1-5	CASSLDITDLSNQPQHF	TGTGCCAGCAGTTTAGACATAACAGATCTTAGCAATCAGCCCCAGCATTTT
once	TRBV9	-	TRBJ1-6	CASSVVADYNSPLHF	TGTGCCAGCAGCGTAGTGGCGGATTATAATTCACCCCTCCACTTT
-	TRBV4-3	TRBD2	TRBJ2-7	CASSQLAGGRYEQYF	TGCGCCAGCAGCCAATTAGCGGGAGGGAGGTACGAGCAGTACTTC
few	TRBV13	-	TRBJ1-5	CASSKDRDQPQHF	TGTGCCAGCAGCAAGGACAGAGATCAGCCCCAGCATTTT
few	TRBV28	-	TRBJ1-1	CASSLIQGRAFF	TGTGCCAGCAGTTTAATACAGGGAAGGGCTTTCTTT
-	TRBV24-1	TRBD1	TRBJ2-4	CATSLHRGSPNPQNIQYF	TGTGCCACCAGTCTTCACAGGGGAAGCCCCAATCCCCAAAACATTCAGTACTTC
-	TRBV7-2	-	TRBJ2-5	CASSLSKQETQYF	TGTGCCAGCAGCTTATCGAAACAAGAGACCCAGTACTTC
-	TRBV28	-	TRBJ1-1	CASSFRATNTEAFF	TGTGCCAGCAGTTTCAGGGCCACCAACACTGAAGCTTTCTTT
-	TRBV18	TRBD1	TRBJ1-2	CASSPAGTGDGYTF	TGTGCCAGCTCACCAGCCGGGACAGGGGATGGCTACACCTTC
-	TRBV28	-	TRBJ2-7	CASSYRIEQYF	TGTGCCAGCAGTTACCGGATAGAGCAGTACTTC